A selection of T cell receptor beta chains follows, all from one sample in a study of T cells after yellow fever vaccination. In TCRdb, the 5' RACE reads were re-called with MiXCR into one record per CDR3 protein. The table shows about 510,000 distinct CDR3 sequences, with roughly a fifth occurring only once. This material consisted of PBMCs, taken 21 days after the first yellow fever vaccination. The receptor set was obtained from a young man who received the YFV17D yellow fever vaccine. Each CDR3 is given with its conserved first and last residue. D genes are given only for firm matches. Clone size is stated in some rows and not others, as once, few, many or a class when expanded.

j_gene: TRBJ1-2
abundance: few
v_gene: TRBV7-2
d_gene: NA
len: 13
CDR3nt: TGTGCCAGCAGCTCCACAGGGATATCTGGCTACACCTTC
CDR3aa: CASSSTGISGYTF

j_gene: TRBJ2-3
abundance: NA
v_gene: TRBV5-5
d_gene: TRBD2
len: 17
CDR3nt: TGTGCCAGCAGCTCTCGGCTCTTGGCGGGGGGGCAAGATACGCAGTATTTT
CDR3aa: CASSSRLLAGGQDTQYF

j_gene: TRBJ1-5
abundance: NA
v_gene: TRBV28
d_gene: TRBD1
len: 16
CDR3nt: TGTGCCAGCATTAACCCGGGACAGGGGCGAAATCAGCCCCAGCATTTT
CDR3aa: CASINPGQGRNQPQHF

j_gene: TRBJ1-6
abundance: NA
v_gene: TRBV20-1
d_gene: NA
len: 11
CDR3nt: TGCAGTGCTAGCTACAATTCACCCCTCCACTTT
CDR3aa: CSASYNSPLHF

j_gene: TRBJ2-3
abundance: NA
v_gene: TRBV20-1
d_gene: NA
len: 15
CDR3nt: TGCAGTGCTAGGGCAGCCGAAGGAATTACAGATACGCAGTATTTT
CDR3aa: CSARAAEGITDTQYF

j_gene: TRBJ1-1
abundance: NA
v_gene: TRBV14
d_gene: NA
len: 16
CDR3nt: TGTGCCAGCAGCCAAAGGCGACGAACAGATGGAGGTGAAGCTTTCTTT
CDR3aa: CASSQRRRTDGGEAFF

j_gene: TRBJ2-7
abundance: NA
v_gene: TRBV9
d_gene: NA
len: 13
CDR3nt: TGTGCCAGCAGCGTTGGAGAGAGCCCCGAGCAGTACTTC
CDR3aa: CASSVGESPEQYF

j_gene: TRBJ2-5
abundance: few
v_gene: TRBV7-2
d_gene: NA
len: 15
CDR3nt: TGTGCCAGCAGCTTAGCTGGAACCTACCAAGAGACCCAGTACTTC
CDR3aa: CASSLAGTYQETQYF

j_gene: TRBJ1-1
abundance: NA
v_gene: TRBV7-9
d_gene: TRBD1
len: 16
CDR3nt: TGTGCCAGCAGCTTTAGTAGCGGGGACAGGAACACTGAAGCTTTCTTT
CDR3aa: CASSFSSGDRNTEAFF

j_gene: TRBJ1-6
abundance: NA
v_gene: TRBV7-2
d_gene: NA
len: 13
CDR3nt: TGTGCCAGCAGCTTGGAGTTATATTCACCCCTCCACTTT
CDR3aa: CASSLELYSPLHF

j_gene: TRBJ2-1
abundance: few
v_gene: TRBV6-2/TRBV6-3
d_gene: TRBD2
len: 16
CDR3nt: TGTGCCAGCAGTCCGACTAGCGGGGGTATGGCAGATGAGCAGTTCTTC
CDR3aa: CASSPTSGGMADEQFF

j_gene: TRBJ1-2
abundance: NA
v_gene: TRBV7-2
d_gene: TRBD1
len: 15
CDR3nt: TGTGCCAGCAGCTCTCGGACAGGGGGACTAGTAGGCTACACCTTC
CDR3aa: CASSSRTGGLVGYTF

j_gene: TRBJ2-1
abundance: NA
v_gene: TRBV5-5
d_gene: NA
len: 17
CDR3nt: TGTGCCTGCAGCCCCTTATTTGTGGGGCCGACCTACAATGAGCAGTTCTTC
CDR3aa: CACSPLFVGPTYNEQFF

j_gene: TRBJ2-2
abundance: NA
v_gene: TRBV11-3
d_gene: TRBD1
len: 15
CDR3nt: TGTGCCAGCAGCGGGACAGGGCAGAACACCGGGGAGCTGTTTTTT
CDR3aa: CASSGTGQNTGELFF

j_gene: TRBJ2-4
abundance: few
v_gene: TRBV7-2
d_gene: NA
len: 12
CDR3nt: TGTGCCAGCAGTAAGGATTGGAACATTCAGTACTTC
CDR3aa: CASSKDWNIQYF

j_gene: TRBJ2-1
abundance: NA
v_gene: TRBV12-3/TRBV12-4
d_gene: TRBD1
len: 19
CDR3nt: TGTGCCAGCAGTTTACTCCGGGACAGGGGGCCGTTGGCCTACAATGAGCAGTTCTTC
CDR3aa: CASSLLRDRGPLAYNEQFF

j_gene: TRBJ2-1
abundance: NA
v_gene: TRBV11-3
d_gene: NA
len: 15
CDR3nt: TGTGCCAGCAGCTTAGACGGGCCTCCCTACAATGAGCAGTTCTTC
CDR3aa: CASSLDGPPYNEQFF

j_gene: TRBJ1-1
abundance: few
v_gene: TRBV7-2
d_gene: NA
len: 14
CDR3nt: TGTGCCAGCAGCTTACACAGCACCAACACTGAAGCTTTCTTT
CDR3aa: CASSLHSTNTEAFF

j_gene: TRBJ2-1
abundance: few
v_gene: TRBV7-9
d_gene: TRBD2
len: 14
CDR3nt: TGTGCCAGCAGCCCTAAGGGACTAGCGGATGAGCAGTTCTTC
CDR3aa: CASSPKGLADEQFF

j_gene: TRBJ2-2
abundance: few
v_gene: TRBV7-6
d_gene: TRBD1
len: 17
CDR3nt: TGTGCCAGCAGCACCTACCAGGGGGCGCGGGACACCGGGGAGCTGTTTTTT
CDR3aa: CASSTYQGARDTGELFF

j_gene: TRBJ2-2
abundance: few
v_gene: TRBV5-1
d_gene: NA
len: 12
CDR3nt: TGCGCCAGCAGCCCGGACAGCGGGGAGCTGTTTTTT
CDR3aa: CASSPDSGELFF

j_gene: TRBJ1-6
abundance: many
v_gene: TRBV6-5
d_gene: NA
len: 18
CDR3nt: TGTGCCAGCAGCTACTCTCCGGGCCAAGACCCGGACAATTCACCCCTCCACTTT
CDR3aa: CASSYSPGQDPDNSPLHF

j_gene: TRBJ1-1
abundance: NA
v_gene: TRBV20-1
d_gene: TRBD1
len: 14
CDR3nt: TGCAGTGCTAGAAACGACAGGGCAAGATCTGAAGCTTTCTTT
CDR3aa: CSARNDRARSEAFF

j_gene: TRBJ2-5
abundance: NA
v_gene: TRBV18
d_gene: TRBD2
len: 14
CDR3nt: TGTGCCAGCTCACCGGGACTAGCTCGAGAGACCCAGTACTTC
CDR3aa: CASSPGLARETQYF

j_gene: TRBJ2-3
abundance: many
v_gene: TRBV7-2
d_gene: TRBD1
len: 15
CDR3nt: TGTGCCAGCAGCTTAACAGGGGGTGAACTGGATACGCAGTATTTT
CDR3aa: CASSLTGGELDTQYF

j_gene: TRBJ1-6
abundance: few
v_gene: TRBV4-1
d_gene: TRBD1
len: 16
CDR3nt: TGCGCCAGCAGCCAGGGACAGCAATCCTATAATTCACCCCTCCACTTT
CDR3aa: CASSQGQQSYNSPLHF

j_gene: TRBJ1-4
abundance: NA
v_gene: TRBV6-6
d_gene: NA
len: 11
CDR3nt: TGTGCCAGCAGGCAAGACAGCCTTGCGGTTTTT
CDR3aa: CASRQDSLAVF

j_gene: TRBJ2-1
abundance: NA
v_gene: TRBV28
d_gene: TRBD2
len: 12
CDR3nt: TGTGCCAGCAGATACGGGACTATCGAGCAGTTCTTC
CDR3aa: CASRYGTIEQFF

j_gene: TRBJ2-3
abundance: NA
v_gene: TRBV7-9
d_gene: TRBD1
len: 16
CDR3nt: TGTGCCAGCGTTAGACCCCCGGGACAGGGGGCAGATATGCAGTATTTT
CDR3aa: CASVRPPGQGADMQYF

j_gene: TRBJ2-5
abundance: NA
v_gene: TRBV4-2
d_gene: TRBD2
len: 16
CDR3nt: TGTGCCAGCAGCCAAGAAGGCGGGGGAGGTCAAGAGACCCAGTACTTC
CDR3aa: CASSQEGGGGQETQYF

j_gene: TRBJ2-1
abundance: NA
v_gene: TRBV5-6
d_gene: NA
len: 14
CDR3nt: TGTGCCAGCAGCTGGACGACAGGTTACAATGAGCAGTTCTTC
CDR3aa: CASSWTTGYNEQFF

j_gene: TRBJ1-4
abundance: NA
v_gene: TRBV4-2
d_gene: NA
len: 13
CDR3nt: TGTGCCAGCAGACCCCGGAGCGATGAAAAACTGTTTTTT
CDR3aa: CASRPRSDEKLFF

j_gene: TRBJ2-7
abundance: NA
v_gene: TRBV6-5
d_gene: TRBD2
len: 13
CDR3nt: TGTGCCAGCAGTTACCCCCGGGGGGGGTTACAGTACTTC
CDR3aa: CASSYPRGGLQYF

j_gene: TRBJ2-1
abundance: few
v_gene: TRBV12-3/TRBV12-4
d_gene: TRBD1
len: 14
CDR3nt: TGTGCCAGCAGTTTGACAGGGCCCTACAATGAGCAGTTCTTC
CDR3aa: CASSLTGPYNEQFF

j_gene: TRBJ1-6
abundance: NA
v_gene: TRBV6-5
d_gene: NA
len: 16
CDR3nt: TGTGCCAGCAGTTACTCGGGGCTTTTGTATAATTCACCCCTCCACTTT
CDR3aa: CASSYSGLLYNSPLHF

j_gene: TRBJ2-1
abundance: NA
v_gene: TRBV18
d_gene: TRBD1
len: 13
CDR3nt: TGTGCCAGCTCCCCCGGGACAGGGGATGAGCAGTTCTTC
CDR3aa: CASSPGTGDEQFF

j_gene: TRBJ2-7
abundance: NA
v_gene: TRBV18
d_gene: NA
len: 18
CDR3nt: TGTGCCAGCTCACCACGCCCTGGCCTTACAGGGTCCGACTACGAGCAGTACTTC
CDR3aa: CASSPRPGLTGSDYEQYF

j_gene: TRBJ2-7
abundance: many
v_gene: TRBV12-3/TRBV12-4
d_gene: NA
len: 12
CDR3nt: TGTGCCAGCAGCTTGACGGTTTACGAGCAGTACTTC
CDR3aa: CASSLTVYEQYF

j_gene: TRBJ2-7
abundance: many
v_gene: TRBV5-4
d_gene: NA
len: 12
CDR3nt: TGTGCCAGCAGCTCGGAAGGGGACGAGCAGTACTTC
CDR3aa: CASSSEGDEQYF

j_gene: TRBJ1-4
abundance: few
v_gene: TRBV7-2
d_gene: NA
len: 15
CDR3nt: TGTGCCAGCAGCAGGCAGGTGGCCGGAGATGAAAAACTGTTTTTT
CDR3aa: CASSRQVAGDEKLFF

j_gene: TRBJ2-7
abundance: NA
v_gene: TRBV14
d_gene: TRBD1
len: 15
CDR3nt: TGTGCCAGCAGCCAAGGACAGGGACGGTCCTACGAGCAGTACTTC
CDR3aa: CASSQGQGRSYEQYF

j_gene: TRBJ2-5
abundance: few
v_gene: TRBV3-1
d_gene: TRBD1
len: 14
CDR3nt: TGTGCCAGCAGCCCCCGGGACAGACAAGAGACCCAGTACTTC
CDR3aa: CASSPRDRQETQYF

j_gene: TRBJ2-2
abundance: NA
v_gene: TRBV20-1
d_gene: NA
len: 13
CDR3nt: TGCAGTGCTAGCAGGACCCCTACGGGGGAGCTGTTTTTT
CDR3aa: CSASRTPTGELFF

j_gene: TRBJ2-3
abundance: NA
v_gene: TRBV12-3/TRBV12-4
d_gene: TRBD2
len: 16
CDR3nt: TGTGCCAGCAGTTTACTCCTAGCGGGGCTAACAGATACGCAGTATTTT
CDR3aa: CASSLLLAGLTDTQYF

j_gene: TRBJ2-1
abundance: NA
v_gene: TRBV27
d_gene: TRBD2
len: 16
CDR3nt: TGTGCCAGCAGTACTCTCGTCGGGGGGGGCTACAATGAGCAGTTCTTC
CDR3aa: CASSTLVGGGYNEQFF

j_gene: TRBJ2-2
abundance: NA
v_gene: TRBV12-3/TRBV12-4
d_gene: NA
len: 15
CDR3nt: TGTGCCAGCACCATGGGGGTAGGGGGACCCGGGGAGCTGTTTTTT
CDR3aa: CASTMGVGGPGELFF

j_gene: TRBJ2-2
abundance: few
v_gene: TRBV7-2
d_gene: NA
len: 13
CDR3nt: TGTGCCAGCAGCTTTGTAGGGCGCGGGGAGCTGTTTTTT
CDR3aa: CASSFVGRGELFF

j_gene: TRBJ2-2
abundance: NA
v_gene: TRBV11-2
d_gene: NA
len: 15
CDR3nt: TGTGCCAGCAGCTCCCACAGGGGGGGCCCCGGGGAGCTGTTTTTT
CDR3aa: CASSSHRGGPGELFF